There are a few counts of the clone carrying this TCR beta chain. The target antigen is unknown. TCRdb itself ran the 5' RACE reads through MiXCR, one entry per CDR3 protein. This sample carries 150,000 to 250,000 distinct CDR3 sequences, about 13% of them seen once, and the ten largest clones take approximately 15%. The source of the sample is a study of CD8 T cells in ankylosing spondylitis. The CDR3 has 15 residues. Deletions cut 1 base from V and 10 bases from J, with 19 bases between. The study, taken as a whole, reports: A motif in TCR beta, a set of roughly eight highly homologous variants, appeared characteristic of ankylosing spondylitis blood.

The material sequenced was blood, either unsorted or a sorted T cell fraction (not recorded which). The receptor was derived from a male donor with ankylosing spondylitis or in good health (not recorded which). The V gene is TRBV12-3 or TRBV12-4, the J gene TRBJ1-1; tentative D call: TRBD1 (5 bases). For the CDR3, the DNA is TGTGCCAGCAGTTTAGTCGGGGAACAGGCCGGAGGAGCTTTCTTT. It codes for CASSLVGEQAGGAFF.